The entry below describes one TCR beta chain. Its antigen is unknown. Overlapping HIV-1 Gag 15-mer peptides at 0.85 to 1 ug per peptide per mL were used. CD40L-negative CD69-negative CD45RO-high memory CD4+ T cells were sorted as populations depleted of antigen-responding cells. CD8+ T cells were removed from PBMCs prior to stimulation. This sample is drawn from a study of persistence of HIV-infected CD4 T cells. The wider study: Blood samples, up to 180 mL, came from multiple time points, except a couple of leukapheresis donors sampled once. Study observations and caveats: Degenerate expanded CDR3beta sequences were enriched among CMV- and Gag-responding cells. TCR analyses could not target the rare provirus-carrying CMV-responding cells.

The ends were cut back, 0 bases at V and 2 bases at J, with 20 bases in the middle. Germline V gives CDR1 LNHNV, CDR2 YYDKDF (reference sequence). The CDR3 sequence is 18 residues long. The immunoSEQ assay was version 4, run in survey mode. Only in-frame clones appear in the TCRdb table, and some are missing; sequencing was by immunoSEQ multiplex PCR. The sample has roughly 64,000 clones, about 81% seen once. The TCR was taken from an adult man with HIV who was CMV-seropositive. V usage is TRBV15 and J usage is TRBJ2-7; D unresolved. Sequenced material: CD4+ T cells sorted from PBMCs after roughly 20-hour stimulation, taken from a patient who received antiretroviral therapy. Here the CDR3 reads CATSRDSIWTPGPYEQYF. CDR3 DNA: TGTGCCACCAGCAGAGATTCCATATGGACCCCAGGTCCCTACGAGCAGTACTTC. Full variable domain (missing parts from reference TRBV15 and TRBJ2-7): DAMVIQNPRYQVTQFGKPVTLSCSQTLNHNVMYWYQQKSSQAPKLLFHYYDKDFNNEADTPDNFQSRRPNTSFCFLDIRSPGLGDTAMYLCATSRDSIWTPGPYEQYFGPGTRLTVT.